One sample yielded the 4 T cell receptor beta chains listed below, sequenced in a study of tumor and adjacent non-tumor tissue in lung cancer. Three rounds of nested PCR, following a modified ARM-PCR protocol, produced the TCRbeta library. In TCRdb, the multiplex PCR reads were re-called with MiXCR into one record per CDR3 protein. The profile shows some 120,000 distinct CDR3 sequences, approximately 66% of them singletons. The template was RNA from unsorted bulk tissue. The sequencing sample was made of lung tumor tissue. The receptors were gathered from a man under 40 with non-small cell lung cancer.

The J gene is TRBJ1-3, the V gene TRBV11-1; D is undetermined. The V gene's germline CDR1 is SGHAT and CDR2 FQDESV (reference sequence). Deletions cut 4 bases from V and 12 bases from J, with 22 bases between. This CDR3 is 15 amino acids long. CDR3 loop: CASSSYRERGYSIYF. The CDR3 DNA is TGTGCCAGCAGCTCATACCGGGAAAGAGGATACAGCATATATTTT.

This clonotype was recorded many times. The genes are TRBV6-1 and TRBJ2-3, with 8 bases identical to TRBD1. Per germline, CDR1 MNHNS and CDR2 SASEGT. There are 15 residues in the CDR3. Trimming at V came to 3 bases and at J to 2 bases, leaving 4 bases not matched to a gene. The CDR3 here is CASSEDRAPTDTQYF. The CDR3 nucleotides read TGTGCCAGCAGTGAGGACAGGGCACCCACAGATACGCAGTATTTT.

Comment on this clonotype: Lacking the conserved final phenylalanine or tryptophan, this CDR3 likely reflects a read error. CDR3 residues: CSASPSTRGPGELFI. The CDR3 DNA reads as TGCAGTGCTAGCCCCTCGACAAGGGGCCCCGGAGAGCTGTTTATT. The chain uses TRBV20-1 and TRBJ2-2; D is possibly TRBD1 (5 bases). This CDR3 has 15 residues. Germline CDR1 and CDR2: DFQATT and SNEGSKA (reference sequence).

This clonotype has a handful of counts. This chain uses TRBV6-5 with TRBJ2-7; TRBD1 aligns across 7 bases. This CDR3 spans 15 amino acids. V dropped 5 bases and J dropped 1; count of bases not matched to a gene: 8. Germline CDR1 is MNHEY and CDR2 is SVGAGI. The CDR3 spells CASSRDRDPSYEQYF. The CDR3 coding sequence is TGTGCCAGCAGTAGAGACAGGGACCCTTCCTACGAGCAGTACTTC.